This TCR beta chain was documented in a study of control samples from healthy donors and cancer patients. CDR3 length: 11 residues. V was pared by 7 bases and J by 5 bases, with 8 bases between. Germline CDR1 and CDR2: SGHDT and YYEEEE. Repertoires were generated with immunoSEQ multiplex PCR, while TCRdb's copy carries only in-frame clones and drops some. The sample holds about 44,000 clones, about 75% seen once. The origin of this receptor is a male donor with melanoma. J is TRBJ2-3 and V is TRBV5-6; tentative D call: TRBD2 (5 bases). The sequenced sample was formalin-fixed, paraffin-embedded tissue. As DNA, the CDR3 is TGTGCCAGCGCGAGCGGAGATACGCAGTATTTT. This gives the protein CASASGDTQYF.